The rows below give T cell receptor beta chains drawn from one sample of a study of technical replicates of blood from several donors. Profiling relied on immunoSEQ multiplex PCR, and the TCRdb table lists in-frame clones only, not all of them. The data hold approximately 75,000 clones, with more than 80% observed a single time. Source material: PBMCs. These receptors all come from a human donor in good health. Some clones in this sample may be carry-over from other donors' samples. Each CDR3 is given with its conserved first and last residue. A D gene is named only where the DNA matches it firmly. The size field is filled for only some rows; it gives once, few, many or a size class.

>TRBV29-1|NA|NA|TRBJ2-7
CSGVREQYF
TGCAGCGGGGTCAGGGAGCAGTACTTC
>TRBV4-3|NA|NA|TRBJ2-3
CASSQVPAGIGDTQYF
TGCGCCAGCAGCCAAGTCCCAGCAGGGATAGGAGATACGCAGTATTTT
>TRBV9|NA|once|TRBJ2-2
CASSVRVAGELFF
TGTGCCAGCAGCGTCAGGGTCGCCGGGGAGCTGTTTTTT
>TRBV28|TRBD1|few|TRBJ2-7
CASDEGANYEQYF
TGTGCCAGCGATGAGGGGGCCAACTACGAGCAGTACTTC
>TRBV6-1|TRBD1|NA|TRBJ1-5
CASSEGRGVGNQPQHF
TGTGCCAGCAGTGAGGGCAGGGGGGTCGGCAATCAGCCCCAGCATTTT
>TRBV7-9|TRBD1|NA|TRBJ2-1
CASSLARPGTGAHNEQFF
TGTGCCAGCAGCTTAGCGCGTCCCGGGACAGGGGCCCACAATGAGCAGTTCTTC
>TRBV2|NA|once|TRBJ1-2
CASSAEGSYGYTF
TGTGCCAGCAGTGCGGAAGGGAGCTATGGCTACACCTTC
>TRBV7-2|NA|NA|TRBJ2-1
CASAFTRDNEQFF
TGTGCCAGCGCTTTCACCCGGGACAATGAGCAGTTCTTC
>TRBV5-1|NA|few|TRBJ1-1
CASSLAVHSSNTEAFF
TGCGCCAGCAGCTTGGCAGTACATAGCTCGAACACTGAAGCTTTCTTT
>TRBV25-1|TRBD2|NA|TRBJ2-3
CASSHQRGLGDTQYF
TGTGCCAGCAGTCACCAGCGGGGGTTGGGAGATACGCAGTATTTT
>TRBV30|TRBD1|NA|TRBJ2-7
CAWGGQGVRYEQYF
TGTGCCTGGGGTGGACAGGGGGTCCGCTACGAGCAGTACTTC
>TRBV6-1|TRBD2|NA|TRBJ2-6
CASSEWGGSGANVLTF
TGTGCCAGCAGTGAATGGGGAGGGTCCGGGGCCAACGTCCTGACTTTC
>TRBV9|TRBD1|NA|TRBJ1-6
CASSASRTGSSPLHF
TGTGCCAGCAGCGCAAGCCGGACAGGATCCTCACCCCTCCACTTT
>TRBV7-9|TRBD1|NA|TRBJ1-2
CASARDRGTYGYTF
TGTGCCAGCGCCCGGGACAGGGGTACCTATGGCTACACCTTC
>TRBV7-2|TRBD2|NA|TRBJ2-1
CASSPGTSGRYEQFF
TGTGCCAGCAGCCCCGGGACTAGCGGGAGATATGAGCAGTTCTTC
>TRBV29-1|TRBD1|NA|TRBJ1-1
CSVDGTGSHNTEAFF
TGCAGCGTTGACGGGACAGGGAGCCATAACACTGAAGCTTTCTTT
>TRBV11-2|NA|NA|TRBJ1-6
CASSPGQLAPLHF
TGTGCCAGCAGCCCAGGACAGCTTGCACCCCTCCACTTT
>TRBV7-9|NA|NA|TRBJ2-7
CASSLELGRYEQYF
TGTGCCAGCAGCTTAGAACTAGGTAGGTACGAGCAGTACTTC
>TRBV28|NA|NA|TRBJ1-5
CASSFYGEYSNQPQHF
TGTGCCAGCAGTTTCTATGGAGAGTATAGCAATCAGCCCCAGCATTTT
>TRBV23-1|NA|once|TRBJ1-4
CASSHPNREDEKLFF
TGCGCCAGCAGTCACCCTAACAGGGAAGATGAAAAACTGTTTTTT
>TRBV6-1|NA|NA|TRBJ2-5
CASRLTGVETQYF
TGTGCCAGCAGGCTAACGGGAGTGGAGACCCAGTACTTC